A single sample gave rise to the 4 T cell receptor beta chains below, sequenced in a study of blood T cell repertoires in COVID-19. The data were produced by immunoSEQ multiplex PCR, yet TCRdb's version contains in-frame clones alone and is incomplete. The table lists around 260,000 clones, approximately 85% of them singletons, with less than 15% in the top ten. Sequencing was performed on peripheral blood. The receptor set was obtained from a human donor in a cohort sampled during active COVID-19.

The rearrangement joins TRBV3-1 (or the pseudogene TRBV3-2) to TRBJ1-1, with D tentatively TRBD1 (5 bases). V was cut by 0 bases and J by 4 bases, with 12 bases left in between. The CDR3 runs 15 residues. Germline CDR1 LGHDT, CDR2 YNNKEL (reference sequence). The CDR3 region is CASSQDPGGGTEAFF. The CDR3 nucleotides are TGTGCCAGCAGCCAAGACCCCGGGGGAGGCACTGAAGCTTTCTTT.

In the case of this clone: In the same sample, other DNA sequences code for this CDR3. The J gene is TRBJ2-1, the V gene TRBV9, with D tentatively TRBD1 (5 bases). V gave up 3 bases and J gave up 5 bases, with 9 bases separating them. This CDR3 is 13 amino acids long. Germline V lookup: CDR1 SGDLS, CDR2 YYNGEE. CDR3 region: CASSERQNNEQFF. CDR3 bases: TGTGCCAGCAGCGAAAGACAGAACAATGAGCAGTTCTTC. Using reference TRBV9 and TRBJ2-1 for the parts outside the CDR3, the full variable domain is DSGVTQTPKHLITATGQRVTLRCSPRSGDLSVYWYQQSLDQGLQFLIQYYNGEERAKGNILERFSAQQFPDLHSELNLSSLELGDSALYFCASSERQNNEQFFGPGTRLTVL.

The V gene is TRBV5-1, the J gene TRBJ2-1; 7 bases map to TRBD2. Germline CDR1 and CDR2: SGHRS and YFSETQ. There are 14 residues in the CDR3. J gave up 6 bases and V 4 bases, and 7 bases lay outside the gene matches. CDR3 DNA: TGCGCCAGCAGCCCCGGACTAGACTCCAATGAGCAGTTCTTC. This codes for CASSPGLDSNEQFF.

This sequence joins TRBV4-1 and TRBJ1-4; D gene unclear. This CDR3 contains 17 residues. Germline V CDR1 and CDR2: MGHRA, YSYEKL. V was cut by 0 bases and J by 7 bases, with 18 bases left in between. The CDR3 loop reads CASSQDLGLRSREKLFF. DNA for the CDR3: TGCGCCAGCAGCCAAGATCTTGGACTGAGAAGTCGTGAAAAACTGTTTTTT.